The next 9 T cell receptor beta chains were all read from a single sample in a study of CD8 T cells in ankylosing spondylitis. TCRdb used MiXCR to reprocess the 5' RACE reads, holding one entry per CDR3 protein. The table shows more than 95,000 distinct CDR3 sequences, with almost 8.5% occurring only once. What was sequenced was blood, either unsorted or a sorted T cell fraction (not recorded which). The source is a male donor with ankylosing spondylitis or in good health (not recorded which).

In its sample, this clonotype was seen many times. CDR3 protein: CASSRGQGYWDEQFF. CDR3 sequence (DNA): TGTGCCAGTAGTAGAGGACAGGGGTATTGGGATGAGCAGTTCTTC. The V call is TRBV19, the J call TRBJ2-1, with 9 bases that match TRBD1. Trimming at V came to 4 bases and at J to 8 bases, leaving 9 bases not matched to a gene. CDR3 length equals 15 residues. Per germline, CDR1 LNHDA and CDR2 SQIVND (reference sequence).

This clonotype has at least ten counts. The chain recombines TRBV25-1 with TRBJ2-1; 10 bases are shared with TRBD1. CDR1 is MGHDK and CDR2 is SYGVNS in the germline V gene. Trimming cost V 3 bases and J 4 bases; bases outside gene matches: 18. CDR3 length: 20 residues. The CDR3 DNA is TGTGCCAGCAGTGATCCGGGACAGGGGATGGTTGAGCGGGCGTACAATGAGCAGTTCTTC. It specifies CASSDPGQGMVERAYNEQFF.

The chain is built from TRBV19 and TRBJ1-5; possibly TRBD1 for D (5 bases). Germline values: CDR1 LNHDA, CDR2 SQIVND (reference sequence). The CDR3 has 14 residues. Between the trimmed V and J ends, which lost 4 bases and 6 bases, there was a span of 13 bases. The CDR3 DNA follows: TGTGCCAGTAGTAGCCAGGGCCGGGGTCAGCCCCAGCATTTT. Amino acids: CASSSQGRGQPQHF.

This clonotype was counted only a few times. This may be a read error: a much more frequent sequence differs by one nucleotide. V and J are TRBV12-3 or TRBV12-4 and TRBJ2-1; no definite D call. The CDR3 spans 12 residues. CDR3 protein: CTSSFAYNEQFF. The CDR3, as DNA: TGTACCAGCAGTTTTGCCTACAATGAGCAGTTCTTC.

This clonotype has ten or more counts. The V gene is TRBV5-6, the J gene TRBJ1-4; D is uncertain. Germline CDR1 reads SGHDT; CDR2 reads YYEEEE. Trimming took off 1 base at V and 0 bases at J, with 7 bases between the two ends. There are 15 residues in the CDR3. CDR3 in DNA: TGTGCCAGCAGCTTGTATTCCACAACTAATGAAAAACTGTTTTTT. Its translation is CASSLYSTTNEKLFF.

The V gene is TRBV7-9, the J gene TRBJ2-7, with unresolved D. This CDR3 is built from 16 residues. Trimming cost V 2 bases and J 3 bases, with 17 bases left between them. Germline V gene data show CDR1 as SEHNR and CDR2 as FQNEAQ (reference sequence). The CDR3 spells CASSLRSQKVGYEQYF. CDR3 DNA sequence: TGTGCCAGCAGCTTAAGATCCCAAAAGGTGGGCTACGAGCAGTACTTC.

This clonotype was seen at least ten times. This rearrangement joins TRBV6-5 to TRBJ2-7, with 9 nucleotides matching TRBD2. In germline, CDR1 is MNHEY, CDR2 SVGAGI. The junction had 2 bases not matched to a gene; V was cut back by 1 base and J by 4 bases. The CDR3 has 14 residues. The CDR3 DNA reads TGTGCCAGCAGTTACTTAGCGGGAGCGTACGAGCAGTACTTC. As protein: CASSYLAGAYEQYF.

The chain joins TRBV5-1 to TRBJ1-1; D call uncertain. Germline CDR1 reads SGHRS; CDR2 reads YFSETQ. This CDR3 has 17 residues. The V end was cut by 6 bases, the J end by 0 bases, with 21 bases between. CDR3 nucleotide sequence: TGCGCCAGCAACCCGGGGAGGGAGTATCCCATGAACACTGAAGCTTTCTTT. It codes for CASNPGREYPMNTEAFF.

This clonotype was seen at least ten times. The J gene is TRBJ2-4, the V gene TRBV11-2; D remains unclear. The CDR3 has 16 residues. From germline, CDR1 is SGHAT and CDR2 FQNNGV. Trimming left V 0 bases short and J 7 bases short, with 16 bases between. The CDR3 loop reads CASSLDPAPIGNIQYF. CDR3 in DNA: TGTGCCAGCAGCTTAGACCCGGCACCGATAGGGAACATTCAGTACTTC.